The clone carrying this TCR beta chain was seen more than once but under ten times. Its antigen is currently unknown. These data originate in a study of metastatic and nonmetastatic thyroid tumors. Across the whole study: Comparison of repertoires was carried out across blood and tumor or nodule tissue from malignant and benign thyroid patients. Study-level results: Reportedly, malignant thyroid tumors had significantly higher TCR beta diversity than benign nodules, in blood and tumor.

How the authors handled the data: The study's classifier, a distant-metastasis tool for papillary thyroid cancer, was built using CDR3 differences across clinicopathological groups. TCRdb ran MiXCR on the PCR reads. The V and J calls follow TCRdb's processing rather than the paper's. This sample has 16,000 or so clones, with about 24% found just once. Treatment of any kind had been given to no patient before thyroid surgery. Trimming took off 9 bases at V and 2 bases at J, with 11 bases between the two ends. The CDR3 length is 12 residues. Germline V gene lookup returns CDR1 SNHLY and CDR2 FYNNEI. Sequenced material: tumor tissue. This chain joins TRBV2 and TRBJ2-7; possibly TRBD1 for D (6 bases). This TCR came from a male donor with papillary thyroid cancer or a benign thyroid nodule (not recorded which). Some clones in this sample may be carry-over from other donors' samples. CDR3 coding DNA: TGTGCCAGGGCACAGGGCCCCTACGAGCAGTACTTC. It is translated as CARAQGPYEQYF.